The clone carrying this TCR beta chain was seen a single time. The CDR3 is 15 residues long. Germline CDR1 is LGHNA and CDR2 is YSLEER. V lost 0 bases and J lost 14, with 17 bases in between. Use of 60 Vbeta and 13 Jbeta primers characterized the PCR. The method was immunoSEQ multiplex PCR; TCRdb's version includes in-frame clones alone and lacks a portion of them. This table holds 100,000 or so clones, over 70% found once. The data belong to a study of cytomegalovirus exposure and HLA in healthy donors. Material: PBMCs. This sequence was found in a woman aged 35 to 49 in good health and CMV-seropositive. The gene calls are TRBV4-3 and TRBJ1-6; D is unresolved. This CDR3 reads CASSQEERRGVALHF. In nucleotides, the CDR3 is TGCGCCAGCAGCCAAGAAGAACGACGGGGTGTGGCCCTCCACTTT.